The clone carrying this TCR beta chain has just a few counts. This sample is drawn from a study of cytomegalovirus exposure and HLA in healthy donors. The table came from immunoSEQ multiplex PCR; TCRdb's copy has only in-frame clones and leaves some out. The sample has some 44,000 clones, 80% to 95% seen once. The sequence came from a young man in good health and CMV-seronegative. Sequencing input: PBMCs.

The CDR3 here is CSVEPGTGAYNEQFF. Written as DNA, the CDR3 is TGCAGCGTTGAACCCGGGACAGGGGCCTACAATGAGCAGTTCTTC. The genes are TRBV29-1 and TRBJ2-1; 10 positions match TRBD1. The trim removed 2 bases at V and 2 bases at J, leaving 3 bases unmatched. Germline CDR1 and CDR2: SQVTM and ANQGSEA. The CDR3 runs 15 residues.